The text below deals with one TCR beta chain. With random hexamers, reverse transcription was performed on roughly 0.45 to 1 ug of RNA. MiXCR was run by TCRdb on the immunoSEQ multiplex PCR reads, yielding one entry per CDR3 protein. The sample holds some 48,000 distinct CDR3 sequences, around 92% seen once. The source of the sample is a study of CD8 T cells in Susac syndrome. CDR1 and CDR2 (germline): MNHEY, SMNVEV (reference sequence). This CDR3 spans 13 amino acids. V lost 0 bases to trimming and J lost 4 bases, with 4 bases between them. The chain links TRBV27 to TRBJ1-3; D not resolved. This receptor was identified in a human donor in good health. Specimen: CD8+ T cells from PBMCs. CDR3 sequence: CASSLSLGNTIYF. The CDR3 DNA reads TGTGCCAGCAGTTTATCGTTGGGAAACACCATATATTTT.